This T cell receptor beta chain was identified in a study of OX40 agonist ivuxolimab in advanced cancers. Sampling of blood occurred at baseline, cycle 4 day 1, and cycle 7 day 1. This clone has only a few counts. Its antigen is unidentified. Points from the study as a whole: Expanded peripheral T-cell antigen specificity went undetermined.

Only in-frame clones appear in the TCRdb table, and some are missing; sequencing was by immunoSEQ multiplex PCR. This sample has roughly 67,000 clones, with roughly four fifths found just once. The CDR3 loop spans 16 amino acids. Trimming left V 4 bases short and J 4 bases short, with 17 bases between. Germline lookup yields CDR1 SGHDN and CDR2 FVKESK. This chain joins TRBV14 and TRBJ2-1; a weak D match, TRBD2 (7 bases). The sequencing used CD4+ or CD8+ T cells sorted from blood, collected in a trial of the OX40 agonist ivuxolimab. This receptor was identified in an adult with an advanced solid tumor such as melanoma, head and neck, liver or kidney cancer. CDR3 in DNA: TGTGCCAGCAGCCCCTCGTGGCGGGGGCCTTACAATGAGCAGTTCTTC. As protein: CASSPSWRGPYNEQFF.